This passage covers 3 T cell receptor beta chains from one sample sequenced in a study of T cell changes during pregnancy in multiple sclerosis. TCRdb keeps only in-frame clones here, not all; method: immunoSEQ multiplex PCR. The sample comprises tens of thousands of clones, roughly 92% of which are singletons, and less than 0.8% rests with the top ten. The starting material was CD4+ T cells from peripheral blood mononuclear cells, obtained before pregnancy. These receptors originate from a female donor with multiple sclerosis, enrolled in a pregnancy study.

The chain links TRBV6-1 to TRBJ2-5; D unclear. The CDR3 has 13 amino acids. With 3 bases removed from V and 2 bases from J, the gap between germline ends came to 7 bases. Per the germline V gene, CDR1 is MNHNS and CDR2 is SASEGT. The CDR3 nucleotides are TGTGCCAGCAGTGATGGCGGTCAAGAGACCCAGTACTTC. Translated, it gives CASSDGGQETQYF.

This clone was seen a single time. The chain employs TRBV6-1 and TRBJ2-7, with 14 bases identical to TRBD2. Germline V CDR1 and CDR2: MNHNS, SASEGT. The V gene end was trimmed by 2 bases and the J gene end by 5 bases; junction bases not matched to a gene: 11. This CDR3 is built from 18 residues. This chain's CDR3 is CASSEWTSGGMRSHEQYF. CDR3 DNA sequence: TGTGCCAGCAGTGAATGGACTAGCGGGGGGATGCGGAGCCACGAGCAGTACTTC.

The CDR3 DNA sequence: TGTGCCAGCAGTTGGTTAGCGGGAGGGACAGATACGCAGTATTTT. Encoded protein: CASSWLAGGTDTQYF. The chain uses TRBV6-1 and TRBJ2-3, with 11 bases fitting TRBD2. Germline CDR1 is MNHNS and CDR2 is SASEGT. V lost 5 bases and J lost 3; bases outside the gene matches: 4. The CDR3 consists of 15 residues.